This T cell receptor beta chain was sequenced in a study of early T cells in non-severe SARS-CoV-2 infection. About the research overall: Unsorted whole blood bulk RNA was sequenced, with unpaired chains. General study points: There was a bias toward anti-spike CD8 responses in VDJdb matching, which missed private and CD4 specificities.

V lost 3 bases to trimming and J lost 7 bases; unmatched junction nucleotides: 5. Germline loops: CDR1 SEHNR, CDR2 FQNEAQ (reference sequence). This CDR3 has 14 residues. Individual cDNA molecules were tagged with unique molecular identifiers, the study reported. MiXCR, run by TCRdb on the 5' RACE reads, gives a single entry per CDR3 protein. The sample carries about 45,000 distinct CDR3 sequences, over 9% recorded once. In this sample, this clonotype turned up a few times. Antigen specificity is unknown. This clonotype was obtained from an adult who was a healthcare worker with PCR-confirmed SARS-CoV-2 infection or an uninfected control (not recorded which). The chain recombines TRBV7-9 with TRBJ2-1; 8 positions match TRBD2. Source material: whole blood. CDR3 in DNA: TGTGCCAGCAGCTTGGTAGCGGGATTGAATGAGCAGTTCTTC. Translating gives CASSLVAGLNEQFF.